The 16 T cell receptor beta chains below all came from one sample that was sequenced in a study of breast tumors, draining lymph nodes, adjacent tissues. TCRdb independently ran MiXCR on the multiplex PCR reads; one entry per CDR3 protein. This sample has 150,000 to 250,000 distinct CDR3 sequences; roughly 29% occur once, and the top ten carry 4.3%. Samples came from axillary lymph nodes draining the breast cancer. Sequenced material: axillary lymph node tissue. These receptors all stem from a female donor with breast cancer. Some clones in this sample may be carry-over from other donors' samples.

The sample holds many counts of this clonotype. CDR3 sequence reads: CASRRDRQGGTDTQYF. In DNA form, the CDR3 reads TGTGCCAGCCGAAGAGATCGTCAGGGGGGCACAGATACGCAGTATTTT. This chain links TRBV7-2 with TRBJ2-3; 7 bases fit TRBD1. The CDR3 runs 16 residues. Trimming removed 8 bases from V and 1 base from J; junction bases left unmatched: 12. Germline lookup yields CDR1 SGHTA and CDR2 FQGNSA. The whole variable domain, remainder taken from reference TRBV7-2 and TRBJ2-3, is GAGVSQSPSNKVTEKGKDVELRCDPISGHTALYWYRQSLGQGLEFLIYFQGNSAPDKSGLPSDRFSAERTGGSVSTLTIQRTQQEDSAVYLCASRRDRQGGTDTQYFGPGTRLTVL.

This clonotype was picked up many times. J is TRBJ2-7 and V is TRBV9; the D is unclear. Deletions cut 4 bases from V and 7 bases from J, with 12 bases between. This CDR3 is 12 amino acids long. The V gene's germline CDR1 is SGDLS and CDR2 YYNGEE. This CDR3 reads CASSHRAFEQYF. CDR3 DNA: TGTGCCAGCAGCCACCGGGCCTTTGAGCAGTACTTC.

With respect to this clonotype: Just one base apart from a much larger clone, this may be a read error. The CDR3 carries no conserved terminal phenylalanine or tryptophan, so it likely arises from a read error. The chain combines TRBV11-3 with TRBJ2-3; D gene ambiguous. Germline V CDR1 and CDR2: SGHNT, YENEEA. The CDR3 runs 11 residues. V gave up 4 bases and J gave up 10 bases, with 9 bases separating them. This CDR3 reads CASSSGSAQYL. The CDR3 DNA follows: TGTGCCAGCAGCTCCGGTTCAGCGCAGTATCTT.

In this sample, this clonotype turned up many times. The chain couples TRBV29-1 to TRBJ2-2; TRBD2 aligns across 12 bases. The V and J ends lost 6 bases and 5 bases, in that order; junction bases with no gene match: 7. CDR3 length: 15 amino acids. The germline gives CDR1 SQVTM, CDR2 ANQGSEA. This CDR3 is CSVRTSGTATGELFF. CDR3 nucleotide sequence: TGCAGCGTAAGGACTAGCGGGACCGCTACCGGGGAGCTGTTTTTT.

This clonotype was counted ten times or more. The V and J genes are TRBV5-6 and TRBJ1-5; the D gene is possibly TRBD1 (6 bases). The ends were cut back, 0 bases at V and 1 base at J, with 17 bases in the middle. This CDR3 comprises 18 residues. Germline V gene data show CDR1 as SGHDT and CDR2 as YYEEEE. CDR3 residues: CASSLVGRGELSNQPQHF. CDR3 DNA: TGTGCCAGCAGCTTGGTGGGCAGGGGTGAGCTAAGCAATCAGCCCCAGCATTTT.

This clonotype was observed at least ten times. The V gene is TRBV5-1, the J gene TRBJ2-3; 7 bases map to TRBD1. Germline V gives CDR1 SGHRS, CDR2 YFSETQ. This CDR3 spans 14 amino acids. V was pared by 4 bases and J by 1 base, with 3 bases of the junction left unmatched. DNA of the CDR3: TGCGCCAGCAGCCCAGACAGGGGCACAGATACGCAGTATTTT. Encoded protein: CASSPDRGTDTQYF.

This clonotype was recorded a few times. The chain has TRBV6-2 or TRBV6-3 and TRBJ2-7, with 11 positions matching TRBD1. CDR3 length: 16 amino acids. Germline lookup yields CDR1 MNHEY and CDR2 SVGEGT. Trimming removed 4 bases from V and 4 bases from J; junction bases left unmatched: 9. The CDR3 nucleotides are TGTGCCAGCAGTTCGACGGACAGGGGGCGGATGTACGAGCAGTACTTC. Amino acids: CASSSTDRGRMYEQYF.

To note about this clonotype: Possible read error: a much larger clone is one base away. No conserved phenylalanine or tryptophan is present at the end of the CDR3, so a read error is the likely explanation. The rearrangement uses TRBV7-2 and TRBJ2-5; the D gene is possibly TRBD1 (6 bases). CDR1 SGHTA and CDR2 FQGNSA come from the germline V gene. The CDR3 length is 14 residues. Between the trimmed V and J ends, which lost 6 bases and 6 bases, there was a span of 17 bases. CDR3 loop: CASSFFQGQKTQYL. Here the CDR3 DNA reads TGTGCCAGCAGTTTTTTTCAGGGGCAAAAGACCCAGTACCTC.

Regarding this clonotype: A read error is likely, as this CDR3 ends without the conserved phenylalanine or tryptophan. It is unclear where the CDR3 begins or ends on the DNA, so no DNA is shown, and the CDR3 is as TCRdb lists it. The CDR3 sequence: CASSLQRGQ. The V and J genes are TRBV7-2 and TRBJ2-6; the DNA was not used to check the table's D call, TRBD1. The CDR3 spans 9 residues, counting both ends. The germline V gene has CDR1 SGHTA and CDR2 FQGNSA.

The chain recombines TRBV28 with TRBJ1-2; D is perhaps TRBD1 (5 bases). In germline, CDR1 is MDHEN, CDR2 SYDVKM. The CDR3 length is 16 residues. The V and J ends lost 2 bases and 5 bases respectively, with 18 bases between them. Here the CDR3 DNA reads TGTGCCAGCAGTTTACCGGCAGGGTCGGGGGAATATGGCTACACCTTC. Encoded protein: CASSLPAGSGEYGYTF.

Many counts were recorded for this clonotype. V and J are TRBV20-1 and TRBJ2-1; TRBD2 matches 10 bases. The CDR3 has 15 residues. Trimming took 1 base from V and 3 from J; bases not matched to a gene: 3. Germline values: CDR1 DFQATT, CDR2 SNEGSKA (reference sequence). The CDR3 loop reads CSARVRTSGYNEQFF. CDR3 nucleotide sequence: TGCAGTGCTAGAGTCCGGACTAGCGGCTACAATGAGCAGTTCTTC.

A remark on this clonotype: This may be a read error: a much more frequent sequence differs by one nucleotide. CDR3 nucleotide sequence: TGCGCCAGCAGCTTAACAGCCCTTAATGGAAAACTGTTTTTT. Its protein product is CASSLTALNGKLFF. The chain recombines TRBV5-1 with TRBJ1-4, with D unclear. The CDR3 contains 14 residues. Looked up from germline, CDR1 is SGHRS and CDR2 is YFSETQ.

This clonotype has a count of ten or more. The rearrangement links TRBV29-1 to TRBJ2-7; perhaps D is TRBD1 or TRBD2 (6 bases each). Germline CDR1 and CDR2: SQVTM and ANQGSEA. The CDR3 length is 15 residues. The V gene lost 6 bases and the J gene lost 1 base, with 19 bases spanning the gap. CDR3: CSVTGGQDGSYEQYF. CDR3 DNA sequence: TGCAGCGTGACCGGGGGCCAGGACGGATCCTACGAGCAGTACTTC.

This clonotype was counted a few times. This may arise from a read error, as a much more abundant clone is one base away. The J gene is TRBJ2-1, the V gene TRBV20-1; D tentatively reads TRBD1 or TRBD2 (5 bases each). The CDR3 spans 15 residues. Germline V gene lookup returns CDR1 DFQATT and CDR2 SNEGSKA (reference sequence). The CDR3 is CSARFRDHSSNEQFF. The CDR3 DNA sequence: TGCAGTGCTAGATTCCGGGACCACTCCTCCAATGAGCAGTTCTTC.

Concerning this clonotype: A read error may be the cause here, since a much bigger clone is one base away. J is TRBJ2-3 and V is TRBV13; D not resolved. The CDR3 is 13 residues long. Germline V gene sequence: CDR1 PRHDT, CDR2 FYEKMQ (reference sequence). Trimming stripped 3 bases from V and 2 bases from J, with 6 bases between. The DNA for the CDR3 is TGTGCCAGCAGCTTTCCGCCCACAGATACGCAGTATTTT. Amino acids: CASSFPPTDTQYF. The full variable domain, its missing parts supplied by reference TRBV13 and TRBJ2-3, is AAGVIQSPRHLIKEKRETATLKCYPIPRHDTVYWYQQGPGQDPQFLISFYEKMQSDKGSIPDRFSAQQFSDYHSELNMSSLELGDSALYFCASSFPPTDTQYFGPGTRLTVL.

The chain employs TRBV7-2 and TRBJ1-6; D gene uncertain. The CDR3 has 13 amino acids. V was clipped by 5 bases and J by 8 bases, with 10 bases between them. Germline V gene data show CDR1 as SGHTA and CDR2 as FQGNSA. The CDR3 is CASSKEADSPLHF. The CDR3 bases are TGTGCCAGCAGCAAAGAGGCGGATTCACCCCTCCACTTT.